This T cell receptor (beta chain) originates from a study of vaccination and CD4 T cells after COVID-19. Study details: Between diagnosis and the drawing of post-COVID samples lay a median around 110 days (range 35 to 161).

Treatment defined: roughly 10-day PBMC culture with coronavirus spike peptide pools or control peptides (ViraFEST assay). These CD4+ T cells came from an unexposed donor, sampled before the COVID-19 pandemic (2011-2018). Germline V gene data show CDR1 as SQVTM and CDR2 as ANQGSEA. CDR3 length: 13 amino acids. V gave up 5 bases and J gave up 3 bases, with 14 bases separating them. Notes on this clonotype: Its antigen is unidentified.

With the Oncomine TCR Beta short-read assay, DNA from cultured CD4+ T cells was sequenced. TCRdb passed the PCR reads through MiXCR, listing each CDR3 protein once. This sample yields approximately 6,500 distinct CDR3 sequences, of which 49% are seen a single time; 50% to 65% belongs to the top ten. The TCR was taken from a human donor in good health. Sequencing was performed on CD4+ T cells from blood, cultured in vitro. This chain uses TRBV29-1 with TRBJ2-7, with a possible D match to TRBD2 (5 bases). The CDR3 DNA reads TGCAGCGTTTCCCGGGAACCGCTCTACGAGCAGTACTTC. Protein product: CSVSREPLYEQYF.